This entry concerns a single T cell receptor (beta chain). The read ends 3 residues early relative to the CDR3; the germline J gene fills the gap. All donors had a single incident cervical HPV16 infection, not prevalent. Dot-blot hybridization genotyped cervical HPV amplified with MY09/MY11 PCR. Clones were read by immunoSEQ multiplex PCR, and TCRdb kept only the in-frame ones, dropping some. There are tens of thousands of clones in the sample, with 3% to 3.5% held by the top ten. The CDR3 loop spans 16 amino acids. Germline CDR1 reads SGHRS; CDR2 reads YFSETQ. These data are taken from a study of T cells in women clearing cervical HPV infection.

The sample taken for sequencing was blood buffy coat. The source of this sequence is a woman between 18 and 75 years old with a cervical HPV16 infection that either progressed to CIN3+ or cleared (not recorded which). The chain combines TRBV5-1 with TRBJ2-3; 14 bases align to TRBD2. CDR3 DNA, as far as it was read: TGCGCCAGCTGCAAGGGGGGACTAGCGGGGGTGGAGACG. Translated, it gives CASCKGGLAGVET. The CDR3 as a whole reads CASCKGGLAGVETQYF.